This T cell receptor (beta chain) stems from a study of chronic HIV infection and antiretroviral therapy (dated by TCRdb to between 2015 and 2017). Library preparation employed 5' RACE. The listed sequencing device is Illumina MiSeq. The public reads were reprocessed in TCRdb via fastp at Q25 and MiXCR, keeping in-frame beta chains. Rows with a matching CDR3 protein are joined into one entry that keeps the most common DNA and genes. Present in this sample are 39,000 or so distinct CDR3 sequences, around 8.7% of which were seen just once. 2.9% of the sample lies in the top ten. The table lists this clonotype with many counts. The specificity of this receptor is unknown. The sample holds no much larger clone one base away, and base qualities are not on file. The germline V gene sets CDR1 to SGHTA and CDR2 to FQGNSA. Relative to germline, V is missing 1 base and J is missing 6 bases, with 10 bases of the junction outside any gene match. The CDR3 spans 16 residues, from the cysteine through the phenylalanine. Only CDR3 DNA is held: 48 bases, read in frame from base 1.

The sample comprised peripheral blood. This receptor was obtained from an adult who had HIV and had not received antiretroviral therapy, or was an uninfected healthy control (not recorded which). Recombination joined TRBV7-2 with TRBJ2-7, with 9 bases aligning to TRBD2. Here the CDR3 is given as CASSLGFAGGPSEQYF. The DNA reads TGTGCCAGCAGCTTAGGGTTCGCGGGAGGGCCGAGCGAGCAGTACTTC. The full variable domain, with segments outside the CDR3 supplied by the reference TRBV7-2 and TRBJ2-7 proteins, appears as GAGVSQSPSNKVTEKGKDVELRCDPISGHTALYWYRQSLGQGLEFLIYFQGNSAPDKSGLPSDRFSAERTGGSVSTLTIQRTQQEDSAVYLCASSLGFAGGPSEQYFGPGTRLTVT.